The next 27 T cell receptor beta chains were all read from a single sample in a study of blood T cell repertoires in COVID-19. Generated by immunoSEQ multiplex PCR, the TCRdb table keeps only in-frame clones and is missing some. Of 220,000 or so clones in the sample, approximately 86% are singletons; the top ten hold 10%. Sequenced input: peripheral blood. The receptor set was obtained from a woman aged 50 to 60 with COVID-19, enrolled during active disease.

This clone appeared a few times. This chain joins TRBV28 and TRBJ2-2; no clear D. Germline V gene lookup returns CDR1 MDHEN and CDR2 SYDVKM. V was shortened by 5 bases and J by 7 bases, with 14 bases between the two germline ends. The CDR3 covers 14 residues. CDR3 nucleotides: TGTGCCAGCAGTGACCCCCCGAGAGGCGGGGAGCTGTTTTTT. This encodes CASSDPPRGGELFF.

The genes are TRBV14 and TRBJ1-3; 11 bases map to TRBD1. Germline V gene lookup returns CDR1 SGHDN and CDR2 FVKESK. V gave up 6 bases and J gave up 2 bases; unmatched junction bases: 3. This CDR3 has 15 residues. The CDR3 region is CASSEGQGAGNTIYF. The CDR3 coding sequence is TGTGCCAGCAGTGAGGGACAGGGGGCTGGAAACACCATATATTTT. Full variable domain (remainder filled in from reference TRBV14 and TRBJ1-3): EAGVTQFPSHSVIEKGQTVTLRCDPISGHDNLYWYRRVMGKEIKFLLHFVKESKQDESGMPNNRFLAERTGGTYSTLKVQPAELEDSGVYFCASSEGQGAGNTIYFGEGSWLTVV.

As to this clone: The germline gene is not matched at one end of the junction; a read error may be the cause. The V call is TRBV28, the J call TRBJ1-1; 7 nucleotides line up with TRBD1. Germline V lookup: CDR1 MDHEN, CDR2 SYDVKM. The CDR3 contains 13 residues. This CDR3 reads CASGFRGDTEAFF. The CDR3 DNA sequence: TGTGCCAGCGGTTTCAGGGGGGACACTGAAGCTTTCTTT. The full variable domain, its missing parts supplied by reference TRBV28 and TRBJ1-1, is DVKVTQSSRYLVKRTGEKVFLECVQDMDHENMFWYRQDPGLGLRLIYFSYDVKMKEKGDIPEGYSVSREKKERFSLILESASTNQTSMYLCASGFRGDTEAFFGQGTRLTVV.

The chain is built from TRBV5-4 and TRBJ2-7; D possibly corresponds to TRBD1 (6 bases). CDR3 size: 13 residues. Trimming pared 3 bases from V and 4 bases from J, leaving 11 bases between. Germline values: CDR1 SGHNT, CDR2 YYREEE (reference sequence). The CDR3 protein is CASSWDIYYEQYV. CDR3 bases: TGTGCCAGCAGCTGGGACATTTATTACGAGCAGTACGTC.

V is TRBV15 and J is TRBJ2-2, with D tentatively TRBD1 (5 bases). Germline V CDR1 and CDR2: LNHNV, YYDKDF (reference sequence). Trimming took off 3 bases at V and 0 bases at J, with 8 bases between the two ends. This CDR3 spans 15 amino acids. CDR3 DNA: TGTGCCACCAGCAGTCGCAGGGCGAACACCGGGGAGCTGTTTTTT. Protein product: CATSSRRANTGELFF.

The chain employs TRBV7-9 and TRBJ1-3, with D tentatively TRBD1 (5 bases). The V gene lost 4 bases and the J gene lost 4 bases, with 11 bases spanning the gap. The CDR3 has 14 amino acids. CDR1 SEHNR and CDR2 FQNEAQ come from the germline V gene (reference sequence). The CDR3 is CASSSAGLGNTIYF. Written as DNA, the CDR3 is TGTGCCAGCAGCTCGGCAGGGCTCGGAAACACCATATATTTT. Full variable domain (outside the CDR3, taken from reference TRBV7-9 and TRBJ1-3): DTGVSQNPRHKITKRGQNVTFRCDPISEHNRLYWYRQTLGQGPEFLTYFQNEAQLEKSRLLSDRFSAERPKGSFSTLEIQRTEQGDSAMYLCASSSAGLGNTIYFGEGSWLTVV.

The chain links TRBV10-3 to TRBJ2-7; a possible D gene is TRBD2 (5 bases). CDR1 is ENHRY, CDR2 SYGVKD, per germline. Deletions cut 8 bases from V and 7 bases from J, with 12 bases between. The CDR3 spans 11 residues. Here the CDR3 reads CAIGPGYEQYV. CDR3 DNA sequence: TGTGCCATCGGTCCGGGATATGAGCAGTACGTC.

This chain joins TRBV10-3 and TRBJ2-3; 11 bases agree with TRBD1. The CDR3 runs 13 residues. From germline, CDR1 is ENHRY and CDR2 SYGVKD. The ends lost 10 bases at V and 6 bases at J; junction bases unmatched: 6. Written as DNA, the CDR3 is TGTGCCACGAGGACAGGGGGCGCGGATACGCAGTATTTT. Its protein product is CATRTGGADTQYF.

This clone appeared a single time. The chain couples TRBV4-1 to TRBJ2-3; TRBD1 matches 10 bases. Germline lookup yields CDR1 MGHRA and CDR2 YSYEKL. V trimming: 2 bases; J trimming: 1 base; junction bases outside the gene matches: 12. The length of the CDR3 is 19 residues. As DNA, the CDR3 is TGCGCCAGCAGCCAATTTACCACCGACAGGGGGCTTCGCACAGATACGCAGTATTTT. Residues: CASSQFTTDRGLRTDTQYF.

This clone has a handful of counts. Other DNA sequences of this sample code for an identical CDR3. The chain carries TRBV24-1 and TRBJ2-2, with no clear D. The CDR3 has 14 residues. Trimming cost V 0 bases and J 4 bases, with 5 bases left between them. Germline V gene data show CDR1 as KGHDR and CDR2 as SFDVKD. CDR3 residues: CATSDLRGTGELFF. CDR3 DNA sequence: TGTGCCACCAGTGATTTGCGCGGCACCGGGGAGCTGTTTTTT.

The chain couples TRBV28 to TRBJ2-7; perhaps TRBD1 as D (6 bases). The CDR3 extends over 13 amino acids. V was shortened by 5 bases and J by 0 bases, with 8 bases between the two germline ends. Germline loops: CDR1 MDHEN, CDR2 SYDVKM. CDR3 protein: CASSQQGSYEQYF. DNA for the CDR3: TGTGCCAGCAGTCAACAGGGCTCCTACGAGCAGTACTTC. Together with reference TRBV28 and TRBJ2-7, the CDR3 gives the full variable domain: DVKVTQSSRYLVKRTGEKVFLECVQDMDHENMFWYRQDPGLGLRLIYFSYDVKMKEKGDIPEGYSVSREKKERFSLILESASTNQTSMYLCASSQQGSYEQYFGPGTRLTVT.

The chain recombines TRBV5-1 with TRBJ1-1; TRBD1 matches 11 bases. The germline gives CDR1 SGHRS, CDR2 YFSETQ. The V and J ends lost 3 bases and 0 bases, in that order; junction bases with no gene match: 1. The CDR3 loop spans 15 amino acids. The CDR3 spells CASSWDRGMNTEAFF. The CDR3 DNA reads as TGCGCCAGCAGCTGGGACAGGGGGATGAACACTGAAGCTTTCTTT.

V usage is TRBV28 and J usage is TRBJ1-1; the D gene is possibly TRBD1 (5 bases). This CDR3 region has 13 residues. From germline, CDR1 is MDHEN and CDR2 SYDVKM. V was clipped by 7 bases and J by 4 bases, with 13 bases between them. For the CDR3, the DNA is TGTGCCAGCACTACAGGACGGTTCACTGAAGCTTTCTTT. Translated, it gives CASTTGRFTEAFF.

J is TRBJ1-1 and V is TRBV10-3; tentatively, D is TRBD1 (6 bases). Germline V lookup: CDR1 ENHRY, CDR2 SYGVKD. CDR3 length equals 15 residues. The ends were cut back, 7 bases at V and 9 bases at J, with 24 bases in the middle. The CDR3 protein is CAITTTNRDKAQAFF. In nucleotides, the CDR3 is TGTGCCATCACCACCACCAACCGGGACAAGGCGCAAGCTTTCTTT.

The rearrangement joins TRBV3-1 (or the pseudogene TRBV3-2) to TRBJ2-3; 9 bases align to TRBD1. Germline CDR1 and CDR2: LGHDT and YNNKEL (reference sequence). With V trimmed by 8 bases and J by 4 bases, 7 bases remained unmatched. CDR3 length equals 14 residues. The CDR3 is CASRRDREPDTQYF. CDR3 in DNA: TGTGCCAGCCGTCGGGACAGGGAACCAGATACGCAGTATTTT.

This sequence joins TRBV12-3 or TRBV12-4 and TRBJ2-1; TRBD2 might be the D (5 bases). Trimming pared 1 base from V and 7 bases from J, leaving 5 bases between. The length of the CDR3 is 12 residues. The CDR3 coding sequence is TGTGCCAGCAGTTTAGGAGGGAATGAGCAGTTCTTC. Translated: CASSLGGNEQFF.

The chain recombines TRBV28 with TRBJ1-1; 7 bases align to TRBD1. The CDR3 totals 14 residues. V shed 7 bases, J shed 4 bases, and the junction held 9 bases outside the gene matches. Germline V CDR1 and CDR2: MDHEN, SYDVKM. CDR3 amino acids: CASTETGVATEAFF. In DNA, the CDR3 is TGTGCCAGCACCGAAACAGGGGTGGCCACTGAAGCTTTCTTT.

CDR3 in amino acids: CASSVGTSGRTNEQFF. CDR3 DNA: TGCGCCAGCAGCGTAGGGACTAGCGGGCGAACCAATGAGCAGTTCTTC. This chain joins TRBV5-1 and TRBJ2-1, with 12 bases fitting TRBD2. Germline loops: CDR1 SGHRS, CDR2 YFSETQ. The CDR3 consists of 16 residues. Unmatched junction bases numbered 8, after V lost 4 bases and J lost 6 bases.

The chain recombines TRBV9 with TRBJ2-3; 9 bases map to TRBD1. Germline trimming cut 3 bases from V and 6 bases from J; bases unmatched to any gene: 11. Germline lookup yields CDR1 SGDLS and CDR2 YYNGEE. The CDR3 has 16 amino acids. The CDR3 bases are TGTGCCAGCAGCGCCCACCCCGGACAGGGGATGGATACGCAGTATTTT. It yields the protein CASSAHPGQGMDTQYF.

V usage is TRBV7-9 and J usage is TRBJ1-2, with D possibly being TRBD1 (6 bases). The V and J ends lost 7 bases and 6 bases respectively, with 18 bases between them. The CDR3 is 14 residues long. Germline V gives CDR1 SEHNR, CDR2 FQNEAQ (reference sequence). The CDR3 is CASTLQGTRDGYTF. The CDR3 region has the DNA TGTGCCAGCACCCTACAGGGAACAAGGGATGGCTACACCTTC.

V gene TRBV7-8 combines with J gene TRBJ2-7; 7 bases agree with TRBD1. The CDR3 loop spans 15 amino acids. Trimming removed 2 bases from V and 7 bases from J; junction bases left unmatched: 11. Per the germline V gene, CDR1 is SGHVS and CDR2 is FQNEAQ. Here the CDR3 reads CASSLISAGGGEQYF. The CDR3 region has the DNA TGTGCCAGCAGCTTAATTTCGGCAGGGGGTGGGGAGCAGTACTTC.

V gene TRBV18 combines with J gene TRBJ2-5; D is unclear. In germline, CDR1 is KGHSH, CDR2 LQKENI. CDR3 length equals 17 residues. V lost 6 bases and J lost 5, with 25 bases in between. The CDR3 is CASSLRQAGAYGETQYF. CDR3 nucleotide sequence: TGTGCCAGCTCCCTCCGCCAGGCAGGCGCCTATGGGGAGACCCAGTACTTC.

The chain recombines TRBV7-2 with TRBJ1-1; D uncertain. V was pared by 6 bases and J by 8 bases, with 13 bases between. Germline-derived CDR1 and CDR2 are SGHTA and FQGNSA. This CDR3 has 12 amino acids. CDR3 region: CASRSRTGEAFF. The CDR3 DNA follows: TGTGCCAGCAGATCGCGGACGGGAGAAGCTTTCTTT.

The chain joins TRBV4-1 to TRBJ1-2, with D unresolved. The ends were cut back, 1 base at V and 4 bases at J, with 13 bases in the middle. Germline V gives CDR1 MGHRA, CDR2 YSYEKL. The CDR3 is 15 amino acids. The CDR3 sequence is CASSQVRQATYGYTF. CDR3 DNA: TGCGCCAGCAGCCAAGTTAGGCAGGCGACCTATGGCTACACCTTC.

V is TRBV14 and J is TRBJ1-1; 10 nucleotides line up with TRBD1. Germline-derived CDR1 and CDR2 are SGHDN and FVKESK. The ends lost 0 bases at V and 0 bases at J; junction bases unmatched: 7. The CDR3 has 18 residues. The CDR3 loop is CASSQEPGQGILNTEAFF. The CDR3 DNA reads TGTGCCAGCAGCCAAGAACCGGGACAGGGGATACTGAACACTGAAGCTTTCTTT.

The rearrangement links TRBV19 to TRBJ1-1; D is uncertain. Per germline, CDR1 LNHDA and CDR2 SQIVND (reference sequence). Trimming shortened V by 6 bases and J by 2 bases, and 16 bases separated the two germline ends. The CDR3 has 15 residues. CDR3 sequence reads: CASRGGNSQNTEAFF. The CDR3 DNA reads as TGTGCCAGTAGAGGCGGAAACTCTCAAAACACTGAAGCTTTCTTT.

A word on this clone: The same CDR3 is also encoded by other DNA sequences in this sample. The chain is built from TRBV9 and TRBJ1-1; D not certain. The CDR3 has 13 amino acids. The V end was cut by 0 bases, the J end by 1 base, with 4 bases between. Per the germline V gene, CDR1 is SGDLS and CDR2 is YYNGEE. CDR3 amino acids: CASSVDRNTEAFF. CDR3 DNA sequence: TGTGCCAGCAGCGTAGATAGGAACACTGAAGCTTTCTTT.